Here is one T cell receptor beta chain with its context. The germline gives CDR1 LNHDA, CDR2 SQIVND (reference sequence). The ends lost 4 bases at V and 7 bases at J; junction bases unmatched: 18. The CDR3 contains 18 residues. Assay: immunoSEQ multiplex PCR; the TCRdb copy retains only in-frame clones and omits some. The repertoire has roughly 290,000 clones, nearly 90% of them found once; the top ten carry roughly 1.5%. The record originates from a study of blood T cell repertoires in COVID-19. The TCR sequence derives from a woman between 18 and 30 years old with acute COVID-19. Input material: PBMCs or T cells enriched from blood (not recorded which). V is TRBV19 and J is TRBJ2-1, with 8 bases aligning to TRBD2. The CDR3 region is CASSNRPLAGGGGNEQFF. DNA for the CDR3: TGTGCCAGTAGTAACCGTCCCCTGGCGGGAGGAGGAGGGAATGAGCAGTTCTTC.